This T cell receptor beta chain was identified in a study of read filtering for tumor transcriptome and immune sequencing. Study in general: Per sample, TCR-region reads ranged about 3.5 to 11 million by IR-seq, roughly 75 to 1273 by RNA-seq. The study, taken as a whole, reports: Dropping single-read clonotypes raised IR-seq and RNA-seq shared-clonotype correlation.

This CDR3 region has 15 residues. The V and J ends lost 6 bases and 6 bases, in that order; junction bases with no gene match: 5. The sample holds many counts of this clonotype. Its antigen is currently unknown. The library was built from about 0.4 ug RNA with molecular barcoded adaptors for alpha/delta and beta/gamma chains. MiXCR, applied by TCRdb to the reads, yields one record per CDR3 protein. The sample has more than 35,000 distinct CDR3 sequences; around 15% are singletons. Sequencing used a population of CD138-negative cells sorted from bone marrow. V is TRBV12-3 or TRBV12-4 and J is TRBJ1-6, with TRBD1 identical over 10 bases. The source is a donor aged 40 or over with multiple myeloma. The CDR3, as DNA: TGTGCCAGCAGACCTGGGACAGGGGTTAATTCACCCCTCCACTTT. Its protein product is CASRPGTGVNSPLHF.